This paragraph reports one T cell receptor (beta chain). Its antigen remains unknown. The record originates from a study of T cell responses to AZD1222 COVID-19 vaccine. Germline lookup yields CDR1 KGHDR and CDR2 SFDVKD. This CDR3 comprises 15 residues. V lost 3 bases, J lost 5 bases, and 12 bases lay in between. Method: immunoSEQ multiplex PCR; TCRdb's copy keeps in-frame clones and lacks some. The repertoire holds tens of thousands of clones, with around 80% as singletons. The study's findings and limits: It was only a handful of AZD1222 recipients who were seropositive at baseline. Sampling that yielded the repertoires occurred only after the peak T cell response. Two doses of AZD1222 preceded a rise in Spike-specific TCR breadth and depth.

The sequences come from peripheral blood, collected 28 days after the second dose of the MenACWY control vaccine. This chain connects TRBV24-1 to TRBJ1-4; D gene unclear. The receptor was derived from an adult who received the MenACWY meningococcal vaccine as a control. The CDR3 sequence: CATSDGSWENEKLFF. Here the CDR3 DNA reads TGTGCCACCAGTGATGGGTCTTGGGAAAATGAAAAACTGTTTTTT.